Following are 20 T cell receptor beta chains from one sample sequenced in a study of T cells in Graves' hyperthyroidism and ophthalmopathy. The source material, RNA transcripts, was used to amplify TCR beta CDR3 regions. TCR CDR3 regions were first amplified by RT-PCR with HTBI primers. MiXCR was run by TCRdb on the multiplex PCR reads, yielding one entry per CDR3 protein. The sample records approximately 600,000 distinct CDR3 sequences, 20% to 25% being singletons. Sequenced: blood. The receptors originated from a man aged 25-45 years with Graves' ophthalmopathy.

As for this clonotype: It may be a read error: a sequence one base away is much more abundant. The V gene is TRBV7-2, the J gene TRBJ2-5; tentative D call: TRBD1 (6 bases). The CDR3 extends over 12 amino acids. Germline V lookup: CDR1 SGHTA, CDR2 FQGNSA. The germline V and J ends were trimmed by 1 base and 7 bases, with 7 bases remaining between them. CDR3 nucleotide sequence: TGTGCCAGCAGCTTAGGAGGGGGGACCCAGTACTTC. As protein: CASSLGGGTQYF.

This clonotype was seen only a few times. The chain joins TRBV7-9 to TRBJ2-2, with unresolved D. Germline assignment: CDR1 SEHNR and CDR2 FQNEAQ (reference sequence). V lost 1 base, J lost 0 bases, and 9 bases lay in between. CDR3 size: 16 residues. In DNA, the CDR3 is TGTGCCAGCAGCTTAGGCCCGGGCTCGAACACCGGGGAGCTGTTTTTT. Encoded protein: CASSLGPGSNTGELFF.

This sequence joins TRBV6-5 and TRBJ1-4, with D tentatively TRBD1 (5 bases). V was trimmed by 2 bases and J by 2 bases, leaving 15 bases between them. This CDR3 has 17 amino acids. The germline V gene has CDR1 MNHEY and CDR2 SVGAGI. CDR3 bases: TGTGCCAGCAGTTACGTTGGGGCAGGGCGGACTAATGAAAAACTGTTTTTT. Its protein is CASSYVGAGRTNEKLFF.

This clonotype was counted many times. The V call is TRBV5-1, the J call TRBJ2-2; D is uncertain. Germline V gene sequence: CDR1 SGHRS, CDR2 YFSETQ. This CDR3 is 12 amino acids long. V was shortened by 0 bases and J by 6 bases, with 3 bases between the two germline ends. CDR3 loop: CASSLVAGELFF. CDR3 coding DNA: TGCGCCAGCAGCTTGGTCGCCGGGGAGCTGTTTTTT.

This clonotype appeared a few times. The chain is built from TRBV6-1 and TRBJ2-5, with 9 bases aligning to TRBD2. This CDR3 region has 19 residues. Trimming took 5 bases from V and 1 from J; bases not matched to a gene: 17. From germline, CDR1 is MNHNS and CDR2 SASEGT. CDR3 coding DNA: TGTGCCAGCAGTTCCGCCTCTAGCGGGGCTAGCGACACCCAAGAGACCCAGTACTTC. This sequence encodes CASSSASSGASDTQETQYF.

This clonotype was counted a few times. The chain combines TRBV5-6 with TRBJ1-5; D is possibly TRBD1 (6 bases). This CDR3 is 17 amino acids long. Trimming removed 0 bases from V and 2 bases from J, with 15 bases in between. Germline loops: CDR1 SGHDT, CDR2 YYEEEE. The CDR3: CASSLGPGAAGNQPQHF. In nucleotides, the CDR3 is TGTGCCAGCAGCTTGGGGCCAGGGGCCGCGGGCAATCAGCCCCAGCATTTT.

In its sample, this clonotype was seen many times. V gene TRBV20-1 combines with J gene TRBJ2-2; TRBD2 matches at 11 bases. Losses at the gene ends were 0 bases for V and 1 base for J; bases not matched to a gene: 4. In germline, CDR1 is DFQATT, CDR2 SNEGSKA (reference sequence). This CDR3 is built from 17 residues. CDR3 DNA sequence: TGCAGTGCTAGAGATCGGCTAGCGGGAGGGAACACCGGGGAGCTGTTTTTT. Its translation is CSARDRLAGGNTGELFF.

This clonotype was observed at least ten times. The V gene is TRBV18, the J gene TRBJ2-2; the D is unclear. The CDR3 loop spans 15 amino acids. Germline assignment: CDR1 KGHSH and CDR2 LQKENI. Trimming left V 6 bases short and J 0 bases short, with 11 bases between. The DNA for the CDR3 is TGTGCCAGCTCCAAGCAAGACACGAACACCGGGGAGCTGTTTTTT. Its protein is CASSKQDTNTGELFF.

J is TRBJ1-1 and V is TRBV5-1; the D gene is possibly TRBD1 (5 bases). Trimming stripped 2 bases from V and 4 bases from J, with 15 bases between. Per the germline V gene, CDR1 is SGHRS and CDR2 is YFSETQ. The CDR3 spans 15 residues. The CDR3 loop reads CASSFGNRIRTEAFF. CDR3 nucleotide sequence: TGCGCCAGCAGCTTCGGGAACAGGATTCGCACTGAAGCTTTCTTT.

The gene calls are TRBV7-9 and TRBJ2-5; no definite D call. Between the trimmed V and J ends, which lost 7 bases and 1 base, there was a span of 13 bases. The CDR3 has 14 amino acids. Germline CDR1 is SEHNR and CDR2 is FQNEAQ (reference sequence). The CDR3 coding sequence is TGTGCCAGCACCCATAGACTGAGCCAAGAGACCCAGTACTTC. It yields the protein CASTHRLSQETQYF.

The gene calls are TRBV11-2 and TRBJ2-6, with 11 bases that match TRBD1. The ends lost 4 bases at V and 0 bases at J; junction bases unmatched: 8. This CDR3 comprises 19 residues. Germline V gene sequence: CDR1 SGHAT, CDR2 FQNNGV. CDR3 nucleotides: TGTGCCAGCAGCTCCCGGACAGGGGGCATTCGCTCTGGGGCCAACGTCCTGACTTTC. It yields the protein CASSSRTGGIRSGANVLTF.

In its sample, this clonotype was seen a few times. This rearrangement joins TRBV18 to TRBJ2-1, with 12 bases that match TRBD2. This CDR3 comprises 15 residues. With 3 bases clipped from V and 6 bases from J, the junction kept 3 bases outside the gene matches. CDR1 KGHSH and CDR2 LQKENI come from the germline V gene. The CDR3 sequence: CASSPPSGRANEQFF. The CDR3 coding sequence is TGTGCCAGCTCACCTCCTAGCGGGAGGGCCAATGAGCAGTTCTTC.

This clonotype was recorded a few times. CDR3 in DNA: TGTGCCATCAGTGAGTCAACCAGCACAGATACGCAGTATTTT. This gives the protein CAISESTSTDTQYF. The V and J genes are TRBV10-3 and TRBJ2-3; D ambiguous. Germline CDR1 and CDR2: ENHRY and SYGVKD. The CDR3 totals 14 residues. Trimming shortened V by 0 bases and J by 0 bases, and 4 bases separated the two germline ends.

Only a few counts were recorded for this clonotype. This chain uses TRBV3-1 with TRBJ2-5; TRBD2 might be the D (5 bases). CDR1 is LGHDT, CDR2 YNNKEL, per germline (reference sequence). Trimming pared 3 bases from V and 5 bases from J, leaving 19 bases between. The CDR3 is made up of 16 amino acids. The CDR3: CASSHMPGGLRETQYF. The CDR3 nucleotides are TGTGCCAGCAGCCACATGCCGGGCGGGCTAAGGGAGACCCAGTACTTC.

The sample holds many counts of this clonotype. The genes are TRBV18 and TRBJ1-5; maybe TRBD1 (6 bases). V was shortened by 2 bases and J by 6 bases, with 14 bases between the two germline ends. The CDR3 contains 15 residues. Germline CDR1 and CDR2: KGHSH and LQKENI. CDR3 bases: TGTGCCAGCTCACCAAGTCAGGGGATTACTCAGCCCCAGCATTTT. It translates to CASSPSQGITQPQHF.

This clonotype was recorded many times. The V and J genes are TRBV5-1 and TRBJ2-7, with D tentatively TRBD2 (6 bases). V lost 0 bases and J lost 0, with 13 bases in between. Germline V gene lookup returns CDR1 SGHRS and CDR2 YFSETQ. CDR3 length: 16 amino acids. The CDR3 bases are TGCGCCAGCAGCTTGGGGTATGGGAGGAGCTCCTACGAGCAGTACTTC. This sequence encodes CASSLGYGRSSYEQYF.

This clonotype showed up many times. The chain combines TRBV6-1 with TRBJ1-1; 8 bases line up with TRBD1. The CDR3 extends over 16 amino acids. Per germline, CDR1 MNHNS and CDR2 SASEGT. The J segment lost 0 bases and the V segment lost 5 bases, leaving 8 bases of the junction unmatched. The CDR3, as DNA: TGTGCCAGCAGTAAATCAAGACAGGGGATGAACACTGAAGCTTTCTTT. As protein: CASSKSRQGMNTEAFF.

This clonotype was seen more than once but under ten times. This chain uses TRBV6-2 or TRBV6-3 with TRBJ2-6, with unresolved D. The CDR3 runs 12 residues. CDR1 and CDR2 (germline): MNHEY, SVGEGT. Trimming pared 7 bases from V and 2 bases from J, leaving 3 bases between. The CDR3 coding sequence is TGTGCCAGCAAGCCTGGGGCCAACGTCCTGACTTTC. Its translation: CASKPGANVLTF.

This clonotype was observed many times. J is TRBJ1-6 and V is TRBV28, with TRBD1 matching over 11 bases. Germline CDR1 reads MDHEN; CDR2 reads SYDVKM. With 5 bases clipped from V and 10 bases from J, the junction kept 7 bases outside the gene matches. The CDR3 is 15 amino acids. CDR3 nucleotides: TGTGCCAGCAGTCCGGCCGGACAGGGGGCGTCACCCCTCCACTTT. Protein product: CASSPAGQGASPLHF.

This clonotype turned up a few times. The chain employs TRBV7-3 and TRBJ2-2; TRBD2 matches at 13 bases. V was pared by 1 base and J by 1 base, with 3 bases of the junction left unmatched. The germline CDR1 and CDR2 sequences are SGHTA and FQGTGA. The CDR3 is made up of 18 amino acids. The CDR3 bases are TGTGCCAGCAGCTTAAGGGGACTAGCGGGACAGAACACCGGGGAGCTGTTTTTT. Protein sequence: CASSLRGLAGQNTGELFF.